One and the same sample provided the 15 T cell receptor beta chains below, sequenced in a study of blood T cell repertoires in COVID-19. Assay: immunoSEQ multiplex PCR; the TCRdb copy retains only in-frame clones and omits some. The table lists approximately 260,000 clones, about nine tenths of them singletons, with 1.5% to 2% in the top ten. Sequenced material: PBMCs or T cells enriched from blood (not recorded which). The receptors shown here come from a young woman who had recovered from COVID-19.

This rearrangement joins TRBV9 to TRBJ2-3; 9 bases are a match to TRBD2. Germline CDR1 reads SGDLS; CDR2 reads YYNGEE. After removal of 4 bases from V and 1 base from J, the junction contained 4 bases not matched to a gene. This CDR3 comprises 15 residues. The CDR3: CASSPRTSGTDTQYF. The CDR3 nucleotides are TGTGCCAGCAGCCCCAGGACTAGCGGCACAGATACGCAGTATTTT.

The rearrangement joins TRBV27 to TRBJ2-3; perhaps TRBD1 as D (6 bases). The ends were cut back, 2 bases at V and 5 bases at J, with 14 bases in the middle. Per the germline V gene, CDR1 is MNHEY and CDR2 is SMNVEV (reference sequence). CDR3 length equals 15 residues. The CDR3 coding sequence is TGTGCCAGCAGTTTAAGGCCCGGCAGGGGAGATACGCAGTATTTT. Amino acids: CASSLRPGRGDTQYF.

The chain links TRBV9 to TRBJ2-7; TRBD2 agrees at 8 bases. This CDR3 is built from 16 residues. Germline CDR1 SGDLS, CDR2 YYNGEE. The V and J ends lost 0 bases and 7 bases, in that order; junction bases with no gene match: 12. The CDR3 coding sequence is TGTGCCAGCAGCGTAGGAGCGGGAGAGGGGATTCGTGAGCAGTACTTC. Encoded protein: CASSVGAGEGIREQYF.

This clone was picked up one time. The genes are TRBV24-1 and TRBJ2-5, with TRBD2 matching 14 bases. This CDR3 is 17 amino acids long. Germline V lookup: CDR1 KGHDR, CDR2 SFDVKD. Germline trimming cut 4 bases from V and 7 bases from J; bases unmatched to any gene: 10. The CDR3 DNA reads TGTGCCACCAGTGACCCGACTAGCGGGGGGGCATTTGGGACCCAGTACTTC. Amino acid sequence: CATSDPTSGGAFGTQYF.

This clone was seen only a few times. The V call is TRBV5-6, the J call TRBJ2-1; D is unresolved. The length of the CDR3 is 15 residues. Germline CDR1 SGHDT, CDR2 YYEEEE. The V end was cut by 1 base, the J end by 1 base, with 9 bases between. The CDR3 DNA follows: TGTGCCAGCAGCTTGTCTCCTTCTTCCTACAATGAGCAGTTCTTC. Its translation is CASSLSPSSYNEQFF.

This chain connects TRBV15 to TRBJ1-6; maybe TRBD1 (6 bases). The V gene lost 5 bases and the J gene lost 8 bases, with 16 bases spanning the gap. There are 15 residues in the CDR3. Germline V CDR1 and CDR2: LNHNV, YYDKDF (reference sequence). CDR3 DNA sequence: TGTGCCACCAGCGCCGGGACAAACTGGGATTCACCCCTCCACTTT. Amino acid sequence: CATSAGTNWDSPLHF.

In its sample, this clone was seen once. This chain joins TRBV6-4 and TRBJ1-1; 7 positions match TRBD1. CDR3 length: 13 amino acids. V dropped 8 bases and J dropped 5; count of bases not matched to a gene: 8. Germline-derived CDR1 and CDR2 are MRHNA and SNTAGT. The CDR3 loop reads CASRSGQMTEAFF. The CDR3 nucleotides read TGTGCCAGCCGATCGGGACAGATGACTGAAGCTTTCTTT.

This clone was detected only a few times. Other nucleotide sequences from this sample produce the same CDR3. The gene calls are TRBV15 and TRBJ2-2; no reliable D call. The germline gives CDR1 LNHNV, CDR2 YYDKDF (reference sequence). The CDR3 is 13 amino acids. V lost 1 base and J lost 5, with 5 bases in between. CDR3: CATSRGPTGELFF. In DNA, the CDR3 is TGTGCCACCAGCAGAGGGCCGACCGGGGAGCTGTTTTTT.

This clone has a single count. The J gene is TRBJ1-2, the V gene TRBV7-9; tentatively, D is TRBD1 (5 bases). Trimming took 0 bases from V and 0 from J, leaving 8 bases between them. Germline lookup yields CDR1 SEHNR and CDR2 FQNEAQ (reference sequence). The CDR3 extends over 15 amino acids. CDR3 region: CASSLAQGTNYGYTF. The CDR3 bases are TGTGCCAGCAGCTTAGCCCAGGGTACTAACTATGGCTACACCTTC.

The chain employs TRBV24-1 and TRBJ2-7; 7 bases match TRBD1. The CDR3 is 14 residues long. V trimming: 9 bases; J trimming: 4 bases; junction bases outside the gene matches: 11. CDR1 and CDR2 (germline): KGHDR, SFDVKD. The CDR3 DNA follows: TGTGCCACCCGAGAGAGGGGGCCCCCTTACGAGCAGTACTTC. This encodes CATRERGPPYEQYF.

This clone has a single count. J is TRBJ1-5 and V is TRBV12-5; possibly TRBD1 for D (5 bases). This CDR3 is 12 amino acids long. Germline CDR1 LGHNT, CDR2 FRNRAP. Trimming cost V 4 bases and J 5 bases, with 6 bases left between them. CDR3 sequence (DNA): TGTGCTAGTGGTTGGGGGGATCAGCCCCAGCATTTT. It codes for CASGWGDQPQHF.

The chain combines TRBV12-5 with TRBJ1-2; D remains ambiguous. Deletions cut 2 bases from V and 5 bases from J, with 12 bases between. The germline V gene has CDR1 LGHNT and CDR2 FRNRAP. The CDR3 runs to 14 residues. CDR3 amino acids: CASGLTSSGYGYTF. The DNA for the CDR3 is TGTGCTAGTGGTTTGACTTCCAGCGGATATGGCTACACCTTC. The full variable domain, rest sourced from reference TRBV12-5 and TRBJ1-2, is DARVTQTPRHKVTEMGQEVTMRCQPILGHNTVFWYRQTMMQGLELLAYFRNRAPLDDSGMPKDRFSAEMPDATLATLKIQPSEPRDSAVYFCASGLTSSGYGYTFGSGTRLTVV.

This sequence joins TRBV19 and TRBJ2-5, with 8 bases fitting TRBD1. The CDR3 runs to 14 residues. Trimming at V came to 3 bases and at J to 4 bases, leaving 4 bases not matched to a gene. Per germline, CDR1 LNHDA and CDR2 SQIVND (reference sequence). CDR3 loop: CASSIGTGGETQYF. In DNA form, the CDR3 reads TGTGCCAGTAGTATCGGGACAGGTGGAGAGACCCAGTACTTC. The full variable domain, rest sourced from reference TRBV19 and TRBJ2-5, is DGGITQSPKYLFRKEGQNVTLSCEQNLNHDAMYWYRQDPGQGLRLIYYSQIVNDFQKGDIAEGYSVSREKKESFPLTVTSAQKNPTAFYLCASSIGTGGETQYFGPGTRLLVL.

This sequence joins TRBV11-1 and TRBJ2-1; D perhaps matches TRBD2 (5 bases). The CDR3 is made up of 15 amino acids. Deletions cut 6 bases from V and 10 bases from J, with 22 bases between. CDR1 is SGHAT, CDR2 FQDESV, per germline (reference sequence). For the CDR3, the DNA is TGTGCCAGCAGTCTTAGTGCGGGCTCCATTAGGGAGCAGTTCTTC. Its protein product is CASSLSAGSIREQFF. Full variable domain (outside the CDR3, taken from reference TRBV11-1 and TRBJ2-1): EAEVAQSPRYKITEKSQAVAFWCDPISGHATLYWYRQILGQGPELLVQFQDESVVDDSQLPKDRFSAERLKGVDSTLKIQPAELGDSAMYLCASSLSAGSIREQFFGPGTRLTVL.

The J gene is TRBJ2-1, the V gene TRBV18; D not resolved. The length of the CDR3 is 15 residues. Trimming took off 2 bases at V and 6 bases at J, with 14 bases between the two ends. Germline CDR1 is KGHSH and CDR2 is LQKENI. CDR3 bases: TGTGCCAGCTCACCATCCGTGGCAGGCGTCAATGAGCAGTTCTTC. Protein sequence: CASSPSVAGVNEQFF.